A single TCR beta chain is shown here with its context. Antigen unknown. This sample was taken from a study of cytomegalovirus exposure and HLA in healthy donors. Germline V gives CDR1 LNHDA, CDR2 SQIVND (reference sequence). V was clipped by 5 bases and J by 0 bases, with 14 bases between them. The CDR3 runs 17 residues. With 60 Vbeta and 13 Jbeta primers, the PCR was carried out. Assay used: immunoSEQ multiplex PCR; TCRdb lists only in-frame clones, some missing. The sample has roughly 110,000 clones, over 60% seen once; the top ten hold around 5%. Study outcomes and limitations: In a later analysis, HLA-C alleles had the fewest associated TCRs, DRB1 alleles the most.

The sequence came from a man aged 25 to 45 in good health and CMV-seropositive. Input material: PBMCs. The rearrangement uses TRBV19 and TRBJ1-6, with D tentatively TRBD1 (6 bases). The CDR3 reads CASSADQGSSYNSPLHF. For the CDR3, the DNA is TGTGCCAGTAGTGCAGATCAGGGGAGCTCCTATAATTCACCCCTCCACTTT.